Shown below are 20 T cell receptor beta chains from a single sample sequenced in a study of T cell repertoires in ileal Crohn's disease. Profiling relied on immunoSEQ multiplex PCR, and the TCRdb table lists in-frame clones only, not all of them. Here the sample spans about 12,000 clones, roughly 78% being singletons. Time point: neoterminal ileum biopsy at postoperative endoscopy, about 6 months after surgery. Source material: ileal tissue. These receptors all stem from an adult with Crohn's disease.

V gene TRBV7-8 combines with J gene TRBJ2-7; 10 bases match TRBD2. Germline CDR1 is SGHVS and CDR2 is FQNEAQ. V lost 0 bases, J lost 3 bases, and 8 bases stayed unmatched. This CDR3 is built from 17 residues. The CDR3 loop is CASSLAIRSGRGYEQYF. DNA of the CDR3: TGTGCCAGCAGCTTAGCGATTAGGAGCGGGAGGGGCTACGAGCAGTACTTC.

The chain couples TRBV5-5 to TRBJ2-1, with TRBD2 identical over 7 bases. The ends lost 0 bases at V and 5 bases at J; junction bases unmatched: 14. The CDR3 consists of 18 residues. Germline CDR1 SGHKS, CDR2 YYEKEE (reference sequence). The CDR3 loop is CASSLDARLAKQNNEQFF. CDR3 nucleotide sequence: TGTGCCAGCAGCTTGGATGCTCGACTAGCCAAGCAAAACAATGAGCAGTTCTTC.

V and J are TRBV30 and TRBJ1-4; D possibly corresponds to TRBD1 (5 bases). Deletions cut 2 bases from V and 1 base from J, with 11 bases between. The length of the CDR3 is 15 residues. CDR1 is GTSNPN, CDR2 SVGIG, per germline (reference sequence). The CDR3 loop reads CAWSSRGITNEKLFF. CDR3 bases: TGTGCCTGGAGTTCACGGGGGATAACTAATGAAAAACTGTTTTTT.

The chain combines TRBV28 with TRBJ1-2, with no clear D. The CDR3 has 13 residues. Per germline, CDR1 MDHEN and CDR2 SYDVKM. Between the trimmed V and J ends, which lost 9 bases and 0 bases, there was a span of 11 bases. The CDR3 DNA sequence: TGTGCCAGTTTAACACTAGCTAACTATGGCTACACCTTC. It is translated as CASLTLANYGYTF.

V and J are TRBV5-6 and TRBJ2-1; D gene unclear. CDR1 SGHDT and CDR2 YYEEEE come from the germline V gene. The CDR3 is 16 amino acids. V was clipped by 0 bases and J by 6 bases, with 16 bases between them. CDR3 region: CASSLVAVPESNEQFF. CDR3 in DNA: TGTGCCAGCAGCTTGGTGGCGGTCCCGGAGAGCAATGAGCAGTTCTTC.

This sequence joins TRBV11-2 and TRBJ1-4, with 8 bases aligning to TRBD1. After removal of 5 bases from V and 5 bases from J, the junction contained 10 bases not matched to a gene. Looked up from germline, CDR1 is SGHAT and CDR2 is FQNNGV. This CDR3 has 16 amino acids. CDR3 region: CASSLGTGGTNEKLFF. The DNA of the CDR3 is TGTGCCAGCAGCCTTGGAACAGGGGGTACCAATGAAAAACTGTTTTTT.

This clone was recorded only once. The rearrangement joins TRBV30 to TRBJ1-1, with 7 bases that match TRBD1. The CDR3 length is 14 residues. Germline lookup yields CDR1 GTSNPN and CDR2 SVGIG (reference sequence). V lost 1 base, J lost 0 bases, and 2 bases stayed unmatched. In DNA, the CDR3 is TGTGCCTGGAGTGAAGACAGGGTGAACACTGAAGCTTTCTTT. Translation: CAWSEDRVNTEAFF. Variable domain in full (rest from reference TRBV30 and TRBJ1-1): SQTIHQWPATLVQPVGSPLSLECTVEGTSNPNLYWYRQAAGRGLQLLFYSVGIGQISSEVPQNLSASRPQDRQFILSSKKLLLSDSGFYLCAWSEDRVNTEAFFGQGTRLTVV.

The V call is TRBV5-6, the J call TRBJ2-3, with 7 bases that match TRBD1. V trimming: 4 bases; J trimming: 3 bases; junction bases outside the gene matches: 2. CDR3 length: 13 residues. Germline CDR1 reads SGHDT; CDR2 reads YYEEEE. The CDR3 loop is CASSLRGTDTQYF. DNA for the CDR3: TGTGCCAGCAGCCTCAGGGGGACAGATACGCAGTATTTT.

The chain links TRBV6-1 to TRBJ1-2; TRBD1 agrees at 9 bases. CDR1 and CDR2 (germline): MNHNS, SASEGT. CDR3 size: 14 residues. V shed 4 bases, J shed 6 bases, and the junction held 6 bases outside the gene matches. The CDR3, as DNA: TGTGCCAGCAGTGCTCTGGACAGGGGTAATGGCTACACCTTC. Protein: CASSALDRGNGYTF.

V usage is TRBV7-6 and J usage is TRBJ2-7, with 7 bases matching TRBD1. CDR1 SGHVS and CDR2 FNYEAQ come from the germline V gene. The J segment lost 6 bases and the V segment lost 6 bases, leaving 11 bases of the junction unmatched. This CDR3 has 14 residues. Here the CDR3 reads CASSLARGQAEQYF. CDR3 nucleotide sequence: TGTGCCAGCAGTCTCGCGAGGGGGCAGGCCGAGCAGTACTTC.

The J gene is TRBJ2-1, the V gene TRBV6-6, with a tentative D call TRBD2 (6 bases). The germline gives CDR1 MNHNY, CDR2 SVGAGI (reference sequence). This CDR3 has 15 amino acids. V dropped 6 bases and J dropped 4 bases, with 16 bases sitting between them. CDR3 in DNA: TGTGCCAGCAGCCGGGACTTCCAGGGTTACAATGAGCAGTTCTTC. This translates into CASSRDFQGYNEQFF.

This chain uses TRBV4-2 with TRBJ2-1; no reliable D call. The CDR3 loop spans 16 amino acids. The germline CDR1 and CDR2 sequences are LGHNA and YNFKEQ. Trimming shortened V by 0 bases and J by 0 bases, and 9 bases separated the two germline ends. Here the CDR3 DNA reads TGTGCCAGCAGCCAAGACGGTAGCACCTCCTACAATGAGCAGTTCTTC. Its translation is CASSQDGSTSYNEQFF.

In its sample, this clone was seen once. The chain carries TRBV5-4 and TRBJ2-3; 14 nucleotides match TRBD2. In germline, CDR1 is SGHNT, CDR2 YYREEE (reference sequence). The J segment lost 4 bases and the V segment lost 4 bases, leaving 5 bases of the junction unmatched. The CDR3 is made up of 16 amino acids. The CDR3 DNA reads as TGTGCCAGCAGCATAAGACTAGCGGGAGGGCCAGATACGCAGTATTTT. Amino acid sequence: CASSIRLAGGPDTQYF. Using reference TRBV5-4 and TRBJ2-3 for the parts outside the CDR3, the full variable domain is ETGVTQSPTHLIKTRGQQVTLRCSSQSGHNTVSWYQQALGQGPQFIFQYYREEENGRGNFPPRFSGLQFPNYSSELNVNALELDDSALYLCASSIRLAGGPDTQYFGPGTRLTVL.

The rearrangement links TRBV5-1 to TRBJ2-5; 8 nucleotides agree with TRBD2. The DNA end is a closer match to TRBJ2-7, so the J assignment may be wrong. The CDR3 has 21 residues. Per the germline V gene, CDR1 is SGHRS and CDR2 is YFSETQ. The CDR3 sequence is CASSLGLRGLTKTSEIYEQYF. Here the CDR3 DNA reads TGCGCCAGCAGCTTGGGATTGAGGGGACTGACAAAGACTAGCGAGATCTACGAGCAGTACTTC.

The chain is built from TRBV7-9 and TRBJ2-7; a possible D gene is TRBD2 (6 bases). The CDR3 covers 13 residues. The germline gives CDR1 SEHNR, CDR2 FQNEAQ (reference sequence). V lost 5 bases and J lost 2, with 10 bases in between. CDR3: CASSRGGTYEQYF. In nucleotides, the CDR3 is TGTGCCAGCAGCCGGGGCGGGACCTACGAGCAGTACTTC.

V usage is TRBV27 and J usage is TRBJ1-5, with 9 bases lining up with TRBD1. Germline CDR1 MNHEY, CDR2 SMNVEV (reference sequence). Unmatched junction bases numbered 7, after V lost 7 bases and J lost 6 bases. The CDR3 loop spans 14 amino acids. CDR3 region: CASKRTGAVQPQHF. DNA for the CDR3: TGTGCCAGCAAACGGACAGGGGCGGTTCAGCCCCAGCATTTT.

CDR3 loop: CASSPSQNRPTEAFF. As DNA, the CDR3 is TGTGCCAGCTCACCCTCGCAGAACAGGCCCACTGAAGCTTTCTTT. The V gene is TRBV18, the J gene TRBJ1-1; tentative D call: TRBD1 (5 bases). The CDR3 covers 15 residues. V dropped 3 bases and J dropped 4 bases, with 15 bases sitting between them. CDR1 is KGHSH, CDR2 LQKENI, per germline.

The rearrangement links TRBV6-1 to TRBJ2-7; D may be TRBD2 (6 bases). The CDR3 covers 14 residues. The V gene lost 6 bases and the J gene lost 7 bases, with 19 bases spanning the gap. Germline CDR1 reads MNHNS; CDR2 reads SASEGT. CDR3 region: CASRTSGSGREQYF. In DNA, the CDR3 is TGTGCCAGCAGGACATCGGGATCGGGGAGGGAGCAGTACTTC.

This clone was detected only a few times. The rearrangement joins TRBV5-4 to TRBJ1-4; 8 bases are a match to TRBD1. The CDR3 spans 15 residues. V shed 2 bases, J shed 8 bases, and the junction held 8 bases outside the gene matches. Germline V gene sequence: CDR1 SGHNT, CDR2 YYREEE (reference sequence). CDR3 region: CASSFDRGSNEKLFF. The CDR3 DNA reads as TGTGCCAGCAGCTTCGACAGGGGATCGAACGAAAAACTGTTTTTT.

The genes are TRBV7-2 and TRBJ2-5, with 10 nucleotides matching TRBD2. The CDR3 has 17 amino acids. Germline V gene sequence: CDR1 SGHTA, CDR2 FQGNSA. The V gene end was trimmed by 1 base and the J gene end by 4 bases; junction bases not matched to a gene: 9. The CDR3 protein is CASSLEGRLAGAETQYF. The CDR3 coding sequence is TGTGCCAGCAGCTTAGAGGGTCGGCTAGCGGGAGCAGAGACCCAGTACTTC.